The 21 T cell receptor beta chains below come from one sample, sequenced in a study of identical twins. TCRdb reprocessed the 5' RACE reads with MiXCR, giving one entry per CDR3 protein. The data hold about 1.7 million distinct CDR3 sequences, with more than 30% observed a single time. The specimen sequenced was cord blood. Receptors originate from a newborn girl in good health.

In this sample, this clonotype turned up a few times. The V call is TRBV27, the J call TRBJ2-7, with a weak D call TRBD2 (5 bases). The CDR3 runs 16 residues. Trimming removed 1 base from V and 4 bases from J, with 17 bases in between. Looked up from germline, CDR1 is MNHEY and CDR2 is SMNVEV (reference sequence). CDR3 protein: CASSLFTPAARYEQYF. In DNA, the CDR3 is TGTGCCAGCAGTTTATTCACCCCAGCGGCAAGATACGAGCAGTACTTC.

V usage is TRBV5-5 and J usage is TRBJ2-2; D not resolved. The V end lost 4 bases, the J end lost 0 bases, and 10 bases lay between the germline ends. Looked up from germline, CDR1 is SGHKS and CDR2 is YYEKEE (reference sequence). The CDR3 has 15 amino acids. The CDR3: CASSDSIPNTGELFF. The CDR3 DNA sequence: TGTGCCAGCAGCGATAGCATTCCGAACACCGGGGAGCTGTTTTTT.

This clonotype came up a few times. This chain joins TRBV20-1 and TRBJ1-6, with unresolved D. The CDR3 spans 15 residues. Germline assignment: CDR1 DFQATT and CDR2 SNEGSKA (reference sequence). V was cut by 1 base and J by 2 bases, with 9 bases left in between. The CDR3 DNA reads TGCAGTGCTAGAGGCAGCCTTACCTATAATTCACCCCTCCACTTT. Its translation: CSARGSLTYNSPLHF.

The rearrangement uses TRBV4-2 and TRBJ2-7; D unclear. Trimming took off 1 base at V and 3 bases at J, with 13 bases between the two ends. This CDR3 contains 15 residues. Germline V lookup: CDR1 LGHNA, CDR2 YNFKEQ. Here the CDR3 reads CASSQVAEILYEQYF. CDR3 DNA: TGTGCCAGCAGCCAAGTGGCAGAAATTCTCTACGAGCAGTACTTC.

The chain recombines TRBV9 with TRBJ2-3, with TRBD1 identical over 8 bases. Per the germline V gene, CDR1 is SGDLS and CDR2 is YYNGEE. The CDR3 extends over 18 amino acids. V lost 0 bases and J lost 2; bases outside the gene matches: 11. In nucleotides, the CDR3 is TGTGCCAGCAGCGTAGAGAGGACTGGACAGGGCTTCACAGATACGCAGTATTTT. This codes for CASSVERTGQGFTDTQYF.

The CDR3 is CSASPHMAPHQDTQYF. For the CDR3, the DNA is TGCAGTGCTAGTCCCCATATGGCACCACACCAGGATACGCAGTATTTT. J is TRBJ2-3 and V is TRBV20-1; D ambiguous. The CDR3 covers 16 residues. The V end was cut by 3 bases, the J end by 6 bases, with 22 bases between. Per germline, CDR1 DFQATT and CDR2 SNEGSKA (reference sequence).

J is TRBJ2-1 and V is TRBV25-1, with TRBD2 identical over 7 bases. Per germline, CDR1 MGHDK and CDR2 SYGVNS. The CDR3 extends over 17 amino acids. After removal of 3 bases from V and 4 bases from J, the junction contained 12 bases not matched to a gene. The CDR3 here is CASSETSPMSSYNEQFF. In DNA, the CDR3 is TGTGCCAGCAGTGAGACTAGCCCCATGAGCTCTTACAATGAGCAGTTCTTC.

This clonotype was recorded a few times. J is TRBJ2-3 and V is TRBV12-3 or TRBV12-4, with 8 bases matching TRBD2. The CDR3 consists of 15 residues. V lost 6 bases and J lost 2; bases outside the gene matches: 7. CDR3 DNA: TGTGCCAGCAGGGGGGGACTAGGGGCCACAGATACGCAGTATTTT. Translation: CASRGGLGATDTQYF.

This clonotype appeared a few times. V is TRBV27 and J is TRBJ2-7; tentative D call: TRBD1 (5 bases). Germline V gene data show CDR1 as MNHEY and CDR2 as SMNVEV (reference sequence). The CDR3 length is 16 residues. V was pared by 0 bases and J by 2 bases, with 14 bases between. CDR3 region: CASSLSARVLTYEQYF. The CDR3 region has the DNA TGTGCCAGCAGTTTATCAGCCAGGGTACTAACCTACGAGCAGTACTTC.

This chain uses TRBV4-1 with TRBJ1-2; D is uncertain. The length of the CDR3 is 14 residues. Germline V gives CDR1 MGHRA, CDR2 YSYEKL. The V and J ends lost 3 bases and 2 bases respectively, with 10 bases between them. DNA for the CDR3: TGCGCCAGCAGCCACGTCGGACGGAACTATGGCTACACCTTC. It translates to CASSHVGRNYGYTF.

In its sample, this clonotype was seen a few times. The genes are TRBV20-1 and TRBJ2-1; D remains unclear. V was trimmed by 7 bases and J by 4 bases, leaving 14 bases between them. This CDR3 contains 13 residues. The germline V gene has CDR1 DFQATT and CDR2 SNEGSKA (reference sequence). CDR3 sequence: CSGGVRWYNEQFF. CDR3 nucleotide sequence: TGCAGTGGGGGTGTGCGGTGGTACAATGAGCAGTTCTTC.

J is TRBJ1-1 and V is TRBV25-1, with D hard to call. The CDR3 sequence is 14 residues long. CDR1 MGHDK and CDR2 SYGVNS come from the germline V gene. V lost 3 bases and J lost 4, with 12 bases in between. The CDR3 bases are TGTGCCAGCAGTGAGAAGGTGGGGAGCACTGAAGCTTTCTTT. It encodes CASSEKVGSTEAFF. Combining the CDR3 with reference TRBV25-1 and TRBJ1-1 gives the whole variable domain EADIYQTPRYLVIGTGKKITLECSQTMGHDKMYWYQQDPGMELHLIHYSYGVNSTEKGDLSSESTVSRIRTEHFPLTLESARPSHTSQYLCASSEKVGSTEAFFGQGTRLTVV.

V is TRBV29-1 and J is TRBJ2-2, with 12 bases identical to TRBD2. The CDR3 is 14 residues long. Germline V gene data show CDR1 as SQVTM and CDR2 as ANQGSEA. J gave up 6 bases and V 4 bases, and 3 bases lay outside the gene matches. CDR3 protein: CSVVPSGRAGELFF. In nucleotides, the CDR3 is TGCAGCGTTGTTCCTAGCGGGAGGGCCGGGGAGCTGTTTTTT.

V gene TRBV20-1 combines with J gene TRBJ2-3; D not certain. V shed 2 bases and J shed 4 bases, with 10 bases lying between them. The CDR3 is 13 residues long. CDR1 and CDR2 (germline): DFQATT, SNEGSKA (reference sequence). CDR3: CSARSGYADTQYF. The CDR3 nucleotides are TGCAGTGCTAGATCAGGCTACGCAGATACGCAGTATTTT.

The V call is TRBV12-3 or TRBV12-4, the J call TRBJ2-5; D is unclear. Judging by the DNA end, TRBJ2-7 fits better; the J call may be wrong. The CDR3 runs 13 residues. CDR3 region: CASILDGTYEQYF. CDR3 nucleotide sequence: TGTGCCAGCATCCTGGACGGTACCTACGAGCAGTACTTC.

The genes are TRBV5-1 and TRBJ2-7; TRBD2 matches 10 bases. J was trimmed by 3 bases and V by 0 bases; bases with no gene match: 9. The CDR3 consists of 17 residues. Germline V gives CDR1 SGHRS, CDR2 YFSETQ. This chain's CDR3 is CASSLAASGGLRYEQYF. In nucleotides, the CDR3 is TGCGCCAGCAGCTTGGCCGCTAGCGGGGGCCTCCGCTACGAGCAGTACTTC.

Concerning this clonotype itself: A junction boundary mismatches the germline segment, possibly from a read error. The chain recombines TRBV12-3 or TRBV12-4 with TRBJ2-1, with D perhaps TRBD2 (6 bases). The CDR3 has 15 amino acids. The DNA of the CDR3 is TGTGCCAGCAGATTCGGGGGTAGCTCCTACGATGAGCAGTTCTTC. This codes for CASRFGGSSYDEQFF.

This clonotype has only a few counts. The rearrangement uses TRBV20-1 and TRBJ1-1; D remains unclear. The ends were cut back, 3 bases at V and 2 bases at J, with 16 bases in the middle. The CDR3 sequence is 15 residues long. Germline lookup yields CDR1 DFQATT and CDR2 SNEGSKA (reference sequence). CDR3 protein: CSASGRHRPNTEAFF. As DNA, the CDR3 is TGCAGTGCTAGCGGCCGGCACCGACCAAACACTGAAGCTTTCTTT.

This clonotype was recorded only once. The genes are TRBV20-1 and TRBJ2-4; 9 nucleotides align to TRBD1. Germline V gives CDR1 DFQATT, CDR2 SNEGSKA (reference sequence). V was clipped by 5 bases and J by 0 bases; unmatched bases: 5. CDR3 length: 15 residues. The CDR3 here is CSAWDRDLAKNIQYF. The DNA for the CDR3 is TGCAGTGCTTGGGACAGGGACCTAGCCAAAAACATTCAGTACTTC.

This clonotype was counted a single time. V usage is TRBV9 and J usage is TRBJ2-2; TRBD2 might be the D (5 bases). Germline V lookup: CDR1 SGDLS, CDR2 YYNGEE. This CDR3 contains 15 residues. V lost 4 bases and J 1 base, leaving 11 bases between the germline ends. The CDR3 sequence is CASSSSGLNTGELFF. The DNA of the CDR3 is TGTGCCAGCAGCTCAAGCGGACTGAACACCGGGGAGCTGTTTTTT.

The chain carries TRBV27 and TRBJ2-7; tentatively, D is TRBD2 (5 bases). The length of the CDR3 is 20 residues. V lost 5 bases and J lost 7, with 36 bases in between. From germline, CDR1 is MNHEY and CDR2 SMNVEV (reference sequence). CDR3 loop: CASSPSLVALLISSYNEQYF. As DNA, the CDR3 is TGTGCCAGCAGTCCCTCACTAGTGGCCTTGCTTATAAGCTCCTACAATGAGCAGTACTTC.